This TCR beta chain was sequenced for a study of T cell repertoires in cytomegalovirus infection. Looking at the study overall: Well-studied HLA-B-restricted epitopes and recently identified HLA-C-restricted epitopes of CMV were both used in the study. In public TCR beta signatures, there were indications of both CMV infection and matching HLA type. Findings of the study overall: Cumulative public TCR beta family frequency identified CMV carriers with the relevant HLA. The study found HLA-C-restricted CMV-specific TCR beta clonotypes dominating the ex vivo response.

V lost 6 bases to trimming and J lost 2 bases, with 17 bases between them. This CDR3 is 15 amino acids long. Germline CDR1 MNHEY, CDR2 SVGEGT. To note about this clonotype: Its antigen is unknown.

MiXCR, run by TCRdb on the reads, gives a single entry per CDR3 protein. The sample consists of more than 250,000 distinct CDR3 sequences, roughly 25% of them appearing once. The receptor was isolated from a human donor in good health (CMV status not recorded). Some clones in this sample may be carry-over from other donors' samples. V is TRBV6-2 or TRBV6-3 and J is TRBJ2-7; perhaps TRBD2 as D (5 bases). Here the sequenced sample was cultured PBMCs, taken from culture after CMV antigen stimulation. The CDR3 DNA follows: TGTGCCAGCAGCCGAACAGCCCTCGGGGCCTACGAGCAGTACGTC. Translation gives CASSRTALGAYEQYV.